This is a list of T cell receptor beta chains from one sample in a study of shared clonotypes between healthy human individuals. Profiled with immunoSEQ multiplex PCR; TCRdb holds only in-frame clones, not every one. The top ten hold around 1.5% of the sample, which has about 960,000 clones, roughly 72% seen once. Input material: memory CD4+ T cells sorted from blood. The receptors stem from a man aged 18 to 30 in good health. Both conserved end residues are trimmed from each CDR3. Expanded clones are given a class, and other clones once, few, many or no size at all.

J,size,V,CDR3
TRBJ2-6,-,TRBV7-8,ASSDHSGGANVLT
TRBJ2-3,-,TRBV27,ASRFHRDSTDTQY
TRBJ1-6,few,TRBV6-4,ASSPGQGNSPLH
TRBJ2-2,-,TRBV7-9,ASSLILAGGTGELF
TRBJ2-3,-,TRBV7-2,ASRDGSTDTQY
TRBJ2-2,-,TRBV29-1,SVGREANTGELF
TRBJ1-5,few,TRBV5-4,ASSTQGSNQPQH
TRBJ2-3,-,TRBV2,ASSEAGVSTDTQY
TRBJ1-2,-,TRBV5-6,ASSRDRGLLGYT
TRBJ2-1,-,TRBV5-8,ASSANGQGVRNEQF
TRBJ1-1,-,TRBV30,AWSVLVGNTEAF
TRBJ1-1,-,TRBV29-1,SVDRSGLRGPNTEAF
TRBJ2-3,-,TRBV11-2,ASSRQGGYTDTQY
TRBJ2-5,-,TRBV15,ATNRDWGLVGETQY
TRBJ1-1,many,TRBV2,ASSAGLGTEAF
TRBJ2-7,-,TRBV11-2,ASSPRLAGTSYEQY
TRBJ2-6,-,TRBV4-1,ASSQVRQGLSGANVLT
TRBJ2-3,once,TRBV7-8,ASSLARAARTDTQY
TRBJ2-7,-,TRBV10-2,ASSEGASGGSEQY
TRBJ2-5,-,TRBV5-6,ASSFIGWETQY
TRBJ2-5,-,TRBV19,ASSPTSGSAETQY
TRBJ1-1,-,TRBV10-2,ASSEIPGGRRNTEAF
TRBJ2-3,-,TRBV5-3,ARSLGTDTQY
TRBJ2-7,-,TRBV30,AWSVGSGGSLGQY
TRBJ2-1,-,TRBV30,AWSVNRGTGTF
TRBJ2-1,-,TRBV5-1,ASSLAVTSGSYNEQF
TRBJ2-3,-,TRBV27,ASTSGGRATDTQY
TRBJ1-6,many,TRBV7-2,ASRGRGSVNSPLH
TRBJ2-2,-,TRBV6-5,ASSLRGAGELF